The sequence of this T cell receptor beta chain was determined in a study of cytomegalovirus exposure and HLA in healthy donors. Overall study results and limits: The authors confirmed in vitro that three CMV-associated chains were specific for CMV antigens. Most TCR sequences were rare, but some public TCRs occurred in many donors. A later analysis reportedly found that, within productive TCRs, an Asian-associated ancestry cluster had fewer N-insertions than the mean observed across the roughly 670 donors.

Amplification used 60 Vbeta primers and 13 Jbeta primers. Produced via immunoSEQ multiplex PCR; TCRdb's table is partial and in-frame only. The sample lists hundreds of thousands of clones; roughly 78% were seen once. This clone was counted only a few times. Its target is not known. The CDR3 sequence is 13 residues long. Trimming pared 5 bases from V and 3 bases from J, leaving 9 bases between. From germline, CDR1 is LNHDA and CDR2 SQIVND (reference sequence). The sample consisted of PBMCs. This sequence joins TRBV19 and TRBJ2-3; maybe TRBD1 (6 bases). The receptor was isolated from a boy aged 5-17 years in good health and CMV-seronegative. This chain's CDR3 is CASSVTGTDTQYF. DNA for the CDR3: TGTGCCAGTAGTGTCACAGGGACAGATACGCAGTATTTT.